The T cell receptor beta chain described here comes from a study of blood T cell repertoires in COVID-19. This CDR3 region has 14 residues. CDR1 is SGHVS and CDR2 is FNYEAQ in the germline V gene. With 4 bases removed from V and 2 bases from J, the gap between germline ends came to 11 bases. The assay was immunoSEQ multiplex PCR, and TCRdb's table has in-frame clones only and misses some. This table has about 140,000 clones, approximately 88% appearing once. The J gene is TRBJ1-2, the V gene TRBV7-6, with TRBD1 as a possible D gene (6 bases). This TCR came from a man in his 60s with active or convalescent COVID-19. Sequencing was done on a sample of peripheral blood. The CDR3 DNA sequence: TGTGCCAGCAGCTCCTACCAGGGGAACTATGGCTACACCTTC. Protein sequence: CASSSYQGNYGYTF. The full variable domain, its missing parts supplied by reference TRBV7-6 and TRBJ1-2, is GAGVSQSPRYKVTKRGQDVALRCDPISGHVSLYWYRQALGQGPEFLTYFNYEAQQDKSGLPNDRFSAERPEGSISTLTIQRTEQRDSAMYRCASSSYQGNYGYTFGSGTRLTVV.